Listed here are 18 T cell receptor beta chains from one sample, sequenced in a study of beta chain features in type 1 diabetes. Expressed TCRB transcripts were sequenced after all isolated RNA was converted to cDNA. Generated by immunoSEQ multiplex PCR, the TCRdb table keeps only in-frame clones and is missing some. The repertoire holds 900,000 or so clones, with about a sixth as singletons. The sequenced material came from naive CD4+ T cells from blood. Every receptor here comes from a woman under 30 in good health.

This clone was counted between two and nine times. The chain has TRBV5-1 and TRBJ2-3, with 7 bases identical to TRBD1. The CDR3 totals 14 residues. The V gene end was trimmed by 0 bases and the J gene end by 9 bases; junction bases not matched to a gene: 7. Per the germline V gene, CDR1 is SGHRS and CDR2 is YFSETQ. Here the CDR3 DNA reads TGCGCCAGCAGCTTGGCCGCAGGACAGGACACGCAGTATTTT. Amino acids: CASSLAAGQDTQYF.

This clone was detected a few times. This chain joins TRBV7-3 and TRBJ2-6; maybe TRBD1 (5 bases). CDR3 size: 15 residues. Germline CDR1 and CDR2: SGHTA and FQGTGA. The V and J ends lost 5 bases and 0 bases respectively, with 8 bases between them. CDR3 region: CASSQGASGANVLTF. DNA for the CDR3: TGTGCCAGCAGCCAAGGGGCCTCTGGGGCCAACGTCCTGACTTTC.

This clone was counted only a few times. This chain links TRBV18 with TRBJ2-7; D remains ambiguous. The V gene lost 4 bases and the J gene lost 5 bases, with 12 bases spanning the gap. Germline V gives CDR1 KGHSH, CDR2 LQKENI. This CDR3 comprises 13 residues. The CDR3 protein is CASSQSWGHEQYF. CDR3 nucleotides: TGTGCCAGCTCACAGTCGTGGGGTCACGAGCAGTACTTC.

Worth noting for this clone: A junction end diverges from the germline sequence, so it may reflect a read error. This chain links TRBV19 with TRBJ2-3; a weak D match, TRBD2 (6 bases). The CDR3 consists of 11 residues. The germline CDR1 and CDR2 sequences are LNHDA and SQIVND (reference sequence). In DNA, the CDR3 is TGTGCCAGTAGTATGGGGGGTGCGGCAGCTTTT. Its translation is CASSMGGAAAF. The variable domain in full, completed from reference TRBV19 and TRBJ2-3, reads DGGITQSPKYLFRKEGQNVTLSCEQNLNHDAMYWYRQDPGQGLRLIYYSQIVNDFQKGDIAEGYSVSREKKESFPLTVTSAQKNPTAFYLCASSMGGAAAFGPGTRLTVL.

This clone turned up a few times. CDR3 nucleotide sequence: TGTGCCAGCAGCACAGGGCCCGCAGCTTTCTTT. This codes for CASSTGPAAFF. The chain recombines TRBV6-6 with TRBJ1-1, with D perhaps matching TRBD1 (6 bases). CDR1 MNHNY and CDR2 SVGAGI come from the germline V gene (reference sequence). This CDR3 has 11 amino acids. V shed 6 bases and J shed 10 bases, with 12 bases lying between them.

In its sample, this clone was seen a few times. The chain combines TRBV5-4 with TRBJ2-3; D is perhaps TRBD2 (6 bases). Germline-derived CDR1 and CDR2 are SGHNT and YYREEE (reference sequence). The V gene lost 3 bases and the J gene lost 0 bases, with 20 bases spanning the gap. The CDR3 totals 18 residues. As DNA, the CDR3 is TGTGCCAGCAGCTCGTTCCCGGGGCGGGCGGGGAGCACAGATACGCAGTATTTT. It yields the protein CASSSFPGRAGSTDTQYF. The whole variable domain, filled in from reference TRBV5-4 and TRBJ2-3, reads ETGVTQSPTHLIKTRGQQVTLRCSSQSGHNTVSWYQQALGQGPQFIFQYYREEENGRGNFPPRFSGLQFPNYSSELNVNALELDDSALYLCASSSFPGRAGSTDTQYFGPGTRLTVL.

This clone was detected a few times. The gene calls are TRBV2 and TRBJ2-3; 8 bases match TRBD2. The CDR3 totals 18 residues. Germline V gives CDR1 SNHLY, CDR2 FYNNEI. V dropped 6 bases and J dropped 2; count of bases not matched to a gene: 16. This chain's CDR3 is CASSNTLGVAGPTDTQYF. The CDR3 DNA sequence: TGTGCCAGCAGCAATACCCTCGGGGTAGCGGGACCCACAGATACGCAGTATTTT.

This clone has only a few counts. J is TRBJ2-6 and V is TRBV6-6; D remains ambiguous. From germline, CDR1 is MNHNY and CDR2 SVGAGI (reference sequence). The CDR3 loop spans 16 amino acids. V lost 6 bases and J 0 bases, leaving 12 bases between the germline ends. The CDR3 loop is CASRKAIRSGANVLTF. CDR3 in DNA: TGTGCCAGCAGGAAAGCTATACGCTCTGGGGCCAACGTCCTGACTTTC.

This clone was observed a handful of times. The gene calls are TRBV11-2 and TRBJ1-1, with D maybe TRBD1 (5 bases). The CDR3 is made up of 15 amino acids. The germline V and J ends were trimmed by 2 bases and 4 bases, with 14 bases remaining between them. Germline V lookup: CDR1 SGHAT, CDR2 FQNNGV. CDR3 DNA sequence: TGTGCCAGCAGCTTAAGGGGCGTTCGGCCCACTGAAGCTTTCTTT. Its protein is CASSLRGVRPTEAFF.

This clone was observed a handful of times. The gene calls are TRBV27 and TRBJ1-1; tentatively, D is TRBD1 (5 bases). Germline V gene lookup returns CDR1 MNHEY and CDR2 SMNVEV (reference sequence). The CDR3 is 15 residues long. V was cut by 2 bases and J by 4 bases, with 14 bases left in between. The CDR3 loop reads CASSLNRGGPTEAFF. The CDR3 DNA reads TGTGCCAGCAGTTTAAATCGCGGGGGACCCACTGAAGCTTTCTTT.

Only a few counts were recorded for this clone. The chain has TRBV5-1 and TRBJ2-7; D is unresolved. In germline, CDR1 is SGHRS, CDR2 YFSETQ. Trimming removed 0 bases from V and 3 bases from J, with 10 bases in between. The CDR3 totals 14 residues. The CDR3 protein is CASSLDLANYEQYF. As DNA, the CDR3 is TGCGCCAGCAGCTTGGACTTAGCAAACTACGAGCAGTACTTC.

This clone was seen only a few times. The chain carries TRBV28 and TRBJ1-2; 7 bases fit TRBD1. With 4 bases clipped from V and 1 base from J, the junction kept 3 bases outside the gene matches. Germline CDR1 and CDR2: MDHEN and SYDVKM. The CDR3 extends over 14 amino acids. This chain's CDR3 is CASSSGQLNYGYTF. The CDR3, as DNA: TGTGCCAGCAGTTCGGGACAGCTTAACTATGGCTACACCTTC.

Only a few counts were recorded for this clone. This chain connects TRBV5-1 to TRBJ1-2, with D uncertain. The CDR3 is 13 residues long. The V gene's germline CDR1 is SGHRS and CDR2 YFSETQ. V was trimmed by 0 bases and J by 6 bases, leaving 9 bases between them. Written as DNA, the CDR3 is TGCGCCAGCAGCTTGGCCGGAGCCAATGGCTACACCTTC. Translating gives CASSLAGANGYTF.

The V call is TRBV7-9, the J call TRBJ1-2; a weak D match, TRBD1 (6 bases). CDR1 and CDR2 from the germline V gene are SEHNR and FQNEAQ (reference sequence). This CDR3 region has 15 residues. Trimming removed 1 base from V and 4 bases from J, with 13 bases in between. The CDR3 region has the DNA TGTGCCAGCAGCTTAGAGGCGTCCAGGGGCTATGGCTACACCTTC. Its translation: CASSLEASRGYGYTF.

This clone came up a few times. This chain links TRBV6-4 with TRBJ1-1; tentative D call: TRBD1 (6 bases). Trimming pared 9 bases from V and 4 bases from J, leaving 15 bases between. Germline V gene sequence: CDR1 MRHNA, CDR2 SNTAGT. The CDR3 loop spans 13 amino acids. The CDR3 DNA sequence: TGTGCCAGTAACAGGGCCGAGGGCACTGAAGCTTTCTTT. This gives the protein CASNRAEGTEAFF.

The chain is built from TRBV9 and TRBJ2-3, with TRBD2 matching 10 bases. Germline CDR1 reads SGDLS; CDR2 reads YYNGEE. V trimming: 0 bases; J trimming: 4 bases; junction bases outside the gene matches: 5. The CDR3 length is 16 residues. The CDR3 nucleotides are TGTGCCAGCAGCGTAGGAGCGGGAGGGAGGTCAGATACGCAGTATTTT. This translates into CASSVGAGGRSDTQYF.

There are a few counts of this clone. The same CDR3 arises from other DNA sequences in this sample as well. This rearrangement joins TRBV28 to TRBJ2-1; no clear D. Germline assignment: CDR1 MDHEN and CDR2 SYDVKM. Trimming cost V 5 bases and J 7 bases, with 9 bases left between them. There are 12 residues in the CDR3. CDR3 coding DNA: TGTGCCAGCAGTCCGCGACGGAATGAGCAGTTCTTC. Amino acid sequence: CASSPRRNEQFF.

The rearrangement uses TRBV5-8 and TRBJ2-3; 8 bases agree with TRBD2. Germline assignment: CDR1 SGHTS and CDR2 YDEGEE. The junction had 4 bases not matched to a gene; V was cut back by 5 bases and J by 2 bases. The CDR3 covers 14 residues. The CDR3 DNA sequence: TGTGCCAGCAGTTCTAGCGGGTTCACAGATACGCAGTATTTT. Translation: CASSSSGFTDTQYF.